The 7 T cell receptor beta chains listed next were all sequenced from one sample in a study of blood T cell repertoires in COVID-19. Produced via immunoSEQ multiplex PCR; TCRdb's table is partial and in-frame only. Among roughly 230,000 clones listed, approximately 85% were seen once. Sequencing was performed on peripheral blood. These receptors were collected from a man aged 50 to 59 with COVID-19, enrolled during active disease.

This sequence joins TRBV9 and TRBJ2-3; possible D gene TRBD2, 5 bases. The CDR3 loop spans 15 amino acids. Germline V gene lookup returns CDR1 SGDLS and CDR2 YYNGEE. The germline V and J ends were trimmed by 2 bases and 6 bases, with 16 bases remaining between them. CDR3 residues: CASSVLAGSVDTQYF. Here the CDR3 DNA reads TGTGCCAGCAGCGTGCTAGCAGGTTCTGTGGATACGCAGTATTTT.

The J gene is TRBJ2-1, the V gene TRBV10-1; D uncertain. The CDR3 runs 16 residues. Germline V gene sequence: CDR1 WNHNN, CDR2 SYGVQD (reference sequence). V was cut by 2 bases and J by 2 bases, with 13 bases left in between. CDR3 bases: TGCGCCAGCAGTGAGAGCCAGGTTTTCCCCTACAATGAGCAGTTCTTC. Its protein is CASSESQVFPYNEQFF.

The chain couples TRBV30 to TRBJ2-5; D unresolved. V was cut by 7 bases and J by 4 bases, with 4 bases left in between. The CDR3 is 9 amino acids. Germline CDR1 is GTSNPN and CDR2 is SVGIG (reference sequence). Here the CDR3 DNA reads TGTGCCTCCTTAGAGACCCAGTACTTC. This gives the protein CASLETQYF.

The rearrangement links TRBV5-1 to TRBJ2-3, with 14 bases lining up with TRBD2. The CDR3 runs to 19 residues. Looked up from germline, CDR1 is SGHRS and CDR2 is YFSETQ. With 4 bases clipped from V and 1 base from J, the junction kept 11 bases outside the gene matches. The chain's CDR3 is CASSRGWTSGGLGTDTQYF. The CDR3 DNA reads TGCGCCAGCAGCCGGGGATGGACTAGCGGGGGGCTCGGCACAGATACGCAGTATTTT.

DNA for the CDR3: TGTGCCTGTCGAAGGGGGGGCCGGAACACCGGGGAGCTGTTTTTT. This gives the protein CACRRGGRNTGELFF. The chain employs TRBV30 and TRBJ2-2, with D perhaps matching TRBD2 (7 bases). Between the trimmed V and J ends, which lost 6 bases and 1 base, there was a span of 15 bases. CDR3 size: 15 residues. CDR1 is GTSNPN, CDR2 SVGIG, per germline (reference sequence). The variable domain in full, with the rest retrieved from reference TRBV30 and TRBJ2-2, is SQTIHQWPATLVQPVGSPLSLECTVEGTSNPNLYWYRQAAGRGLQLLFYSVGIGQISSEVPQNLSASRPQDRQFILSSKKLLLSDSGFYLCACRRGGRNTGELFFGEGSRLTVL.

The chain joins TRBV5-1 to TRBJ2-5; TRBD1 might be the D (6 bases). The V end was cut by 3 bases, the J end by 0 bases, with 15 bases between. CDR3 length: 16 residues. From germline, CDR1 is SGHRS and CDR2 YFSETQ. This chain's CDR3 is CASSSARTANQETQYF. The DNA for the CDR3 is TGCGCCAGCAGCTCTGCCCGGACAGCCAACCAAGAGACCCAGTACTTC.

The J gene is TRBJ2-3, the V gene TRBV13; tentative D call: TRBD2 (6 bases). This CDR3 contains 15 residues. The germline V gene has CDR1 PRHDT and CDR2 FYEKMQ (reference sequence). The germline V and J ends were trimmed by 0 bases and 7 bases, with 14 bases remaining between them. The CDR3 DNA reads as TGTGCCAGCAGCTTAGGCCGCCCGGGGAGGAATACGCAGTATTTT. Translated: CASSLGRPGRNTQYF.